This T cell receptor beta chain was recovered during a study of T cell repertoires in cytomegalovirus infection. Notes on the study in general: HLA-C-restricted CMV clonotypes gave the most frequent clonotype in two of eight donors.

TCRdb processed the reads anew with MiXCR; each CDR3 protein has one entry. The table lists about 260,000 distinct CDR3 sequences, around 15% of them singletons. This clonotype was detected only a few times. Its antigen is not identified. The CDR3 has 15 amino acids. Losses at the gene ends were 5 bases for V and 8 bases for J; bases not matched to a gene: 13. The chain uses TRBV12-3 or TRBV12-4 and TRBJ1-2; TRBD1 agrees at 8 bases. Sequencing used PBMCs. This clonotype was obtained from a human donor in good health (CMV status not recorded). Some clones in this sample may be carry-over from other donors' samples. The CDR3 protein is CASSAGTGGVGGYTF. CDR3 DNA sequence: TGTGCCAGCAGTGCGGGGACAGGCGGCGTGGGGGGCTACACCTTC.